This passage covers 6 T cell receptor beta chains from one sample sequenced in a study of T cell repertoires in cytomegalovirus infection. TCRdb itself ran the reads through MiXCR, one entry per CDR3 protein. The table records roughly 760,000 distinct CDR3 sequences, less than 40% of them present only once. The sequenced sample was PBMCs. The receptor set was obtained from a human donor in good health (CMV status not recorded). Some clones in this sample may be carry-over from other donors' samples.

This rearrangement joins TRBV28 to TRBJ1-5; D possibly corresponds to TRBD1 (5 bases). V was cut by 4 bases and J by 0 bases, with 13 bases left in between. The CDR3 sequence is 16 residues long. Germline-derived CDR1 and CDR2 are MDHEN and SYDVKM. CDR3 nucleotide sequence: TGTGCCAGCAGTTCCTCAGGGAGTCCTAGCAATCAGCCCCAGCATTTT. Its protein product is CASSSSGSPSNQPQHF.

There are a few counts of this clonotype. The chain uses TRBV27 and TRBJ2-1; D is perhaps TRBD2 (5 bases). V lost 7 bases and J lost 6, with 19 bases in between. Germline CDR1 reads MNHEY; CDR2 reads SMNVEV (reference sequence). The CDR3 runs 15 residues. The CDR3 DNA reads TGTGCCAGCAACCGGGGAGTAGAATCAAGCAATGAGCAGTTCTTC. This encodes CASNRGVESSNEQFF.

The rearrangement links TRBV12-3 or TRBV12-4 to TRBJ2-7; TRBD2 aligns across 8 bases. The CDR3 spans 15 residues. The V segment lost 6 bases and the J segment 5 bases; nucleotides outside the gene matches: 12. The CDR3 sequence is CASRETGGERNEQYF. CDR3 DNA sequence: TGTGCCAGCAGGGAAACGGGGGGGGAGAGGAACGAGCAGTACTTC.

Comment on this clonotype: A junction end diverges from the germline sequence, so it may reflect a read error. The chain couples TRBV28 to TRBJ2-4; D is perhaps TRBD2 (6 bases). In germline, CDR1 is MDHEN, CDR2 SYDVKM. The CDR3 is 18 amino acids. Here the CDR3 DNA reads TGTGCAAGCAGTTGGCGCTTCGGGAGATCGGAGGTCAAAAACATTCAGTACTTC. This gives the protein CASSWRFGRSEVKNIQYF. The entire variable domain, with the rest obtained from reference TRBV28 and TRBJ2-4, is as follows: DVKVTQSSRYLVKRTGEKVFLECVQDMDHENMFWYRQDPGLGLRLIYFSYDVKMKEKGDIPEGYSVSREKKERFSLILESASTNQTSMYLCASSWRFGRSEVKNIQYFGAGTRLSVL.

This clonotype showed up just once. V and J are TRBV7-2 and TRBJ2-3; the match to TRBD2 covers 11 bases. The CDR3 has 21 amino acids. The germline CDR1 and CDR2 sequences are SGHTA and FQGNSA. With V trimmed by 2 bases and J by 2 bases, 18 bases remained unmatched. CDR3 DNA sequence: TGTGCCAGCAGCTTACGCGCCGCTAGCGGGAGGTTCACCCAAGCCACAGATACGCAGTATTTT. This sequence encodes CASSLRAASGRFTQATDTQYF.

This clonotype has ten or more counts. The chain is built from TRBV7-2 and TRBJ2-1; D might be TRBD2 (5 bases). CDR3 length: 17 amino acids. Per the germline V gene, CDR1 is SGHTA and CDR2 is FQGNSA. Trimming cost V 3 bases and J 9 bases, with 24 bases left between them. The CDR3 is CASSFLGVGKGFGEQFF. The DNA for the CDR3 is TGTGCCAGCAGCTTTCTTGGCGTCGGGAAAGGGTTCGGTGAGCAGTTCTTC.